This TCR beta chain was obtained from a study of T cell changes during pregnancy in multiple sclerosis. Germline V gives CDR1 WSHSY, CDR2 SAAADI. The CDR3 consists of 14 residues. Produced via immunoSEQ multiplex PCR; TCRdb's table is partial and in-frame only. The sample yields under 80,000 clones, roughly 94% seen once. In the case of this clone: The junction differs from germline at one of its ends, possibly a read error.

This receptor was taken from a female donor with multiple sclerosis, enrolled in a pregnancy study. The chain employs TRBV10-2 and TRBJ2-1, with D unclear. The sequencing here drew on peripheral blood, taken in the third trimester of pregnancy. The CDR3 DNA sequence: TGCACCAGCAGTGAGAAGGAGTACTACAATGAGCAGTTCTTC. Translation: CTSSEKEYYNEQFF.